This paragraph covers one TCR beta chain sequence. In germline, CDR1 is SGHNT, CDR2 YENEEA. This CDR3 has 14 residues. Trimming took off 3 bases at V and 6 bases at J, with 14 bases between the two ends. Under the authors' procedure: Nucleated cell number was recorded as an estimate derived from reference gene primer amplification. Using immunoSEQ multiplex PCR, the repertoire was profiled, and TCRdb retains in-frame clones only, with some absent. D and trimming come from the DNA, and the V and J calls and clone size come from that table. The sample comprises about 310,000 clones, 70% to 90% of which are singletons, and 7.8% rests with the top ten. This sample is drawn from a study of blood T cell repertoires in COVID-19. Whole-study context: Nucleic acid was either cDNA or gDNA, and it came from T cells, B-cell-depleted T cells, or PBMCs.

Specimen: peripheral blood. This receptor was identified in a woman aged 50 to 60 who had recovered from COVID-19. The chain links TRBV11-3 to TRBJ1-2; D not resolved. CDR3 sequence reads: CASSFNSVPHGYTF. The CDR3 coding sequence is TGTGCCAGCAGCTTTAATAGTGTGCCCCATGGCTACACCTTC.